This T cell receptor beta chain emerged from a study of CD8+CD57+ T cells in acquired aplastic anemia. Study-wide context: Sorted CD4+ and CD8+ cells yielded DNA averaging about 3.1 ug. Healthy donor CD4+ cell samples had a mean of approximately 10 million reads. Notes on the study in general: Statistical testing detected no significant gap in CD8+ Simpson's diversity between patients and controls.

The germline gives CDR1 SGHAT, CDR2 FQNNGV. The CDR3 extends over 14 amino acids. Trimming took off 5 bases at V and 0 bases at J, with 9 bases between the two ends. The sample holds many counts of this clonotype. Its specificity is unknown. Using genomic DNA as the template, TCR beta VDJ and CDR3 profiling was carried out. Each CDR3 protein is one row after TCRdb ran MiXCR on the reads. The sample carries some 64,000 distinct CDR3 sequences, about 54% recorded once. The TCR comes from a human donor in good health, serving as a control. The sample consisted of sorted CD4+, CD8+, or CD8+CD57+ T cells (not recorded which) from PBMCs. The chain links TRBV11-2 to TRBJ2-3; D gene unclear. The CDR3 region has the DNA TGTGCCAGCAGCCTTGACGCCAGCACAGATACGCAGTATTTT. This sequence encodes CASSLDASTDTQYF.